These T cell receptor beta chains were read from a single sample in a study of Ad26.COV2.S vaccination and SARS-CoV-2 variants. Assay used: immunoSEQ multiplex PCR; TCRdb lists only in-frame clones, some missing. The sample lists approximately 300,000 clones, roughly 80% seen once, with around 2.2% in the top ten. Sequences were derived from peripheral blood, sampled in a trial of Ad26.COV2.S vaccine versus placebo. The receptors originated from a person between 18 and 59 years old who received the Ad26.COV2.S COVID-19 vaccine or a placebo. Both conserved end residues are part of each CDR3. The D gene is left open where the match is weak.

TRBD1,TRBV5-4,CASSFWDRGNTIYF
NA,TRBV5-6,CASSLGGRELFF
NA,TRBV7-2,CASSLGGGVHTDTQYF
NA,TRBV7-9,CASSNTGNYGYTF
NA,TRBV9,CASSPALTEDTQYF
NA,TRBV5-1,CASSFATANYGYTF
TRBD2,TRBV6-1,CASSATSGGPSSYNEQFF
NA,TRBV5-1,CASSRAGLQETQYF
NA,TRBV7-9,CASSLNTGGSPLHF
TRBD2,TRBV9,CASSELADNEQFF
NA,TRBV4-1,CASSQEWNPGGDQPQHF
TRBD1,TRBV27,CASSGQGRSYEQYF
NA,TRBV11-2,CASSSITGSGANVLTF
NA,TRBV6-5,CASSYRQGDYEQYF
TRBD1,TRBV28,CASRRQGGTDTQYF
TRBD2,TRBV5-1,CASSLVSGGMVNEQFF
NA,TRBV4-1,CASSQENTGISTDTQYF
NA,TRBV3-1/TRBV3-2,CASSQGSGANVLTF
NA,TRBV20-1,CSAIVYGELFF
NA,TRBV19,CASSKGGFETQYF
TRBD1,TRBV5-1,CASSPTTGGTNEKLFF
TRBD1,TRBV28,CASLTGQGADEQYF
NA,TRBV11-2,CASSFSFKTDTQYF
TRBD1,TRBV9,CASSVIGTGRAPNYGYTF
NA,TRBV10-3,CAISQLQGGYGYTF
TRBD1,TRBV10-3,CAIRTDRGNNYGYTF
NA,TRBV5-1,CASSLGFAGTGELFF
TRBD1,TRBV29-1,CSVGTGSFRQPQHF
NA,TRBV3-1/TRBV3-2,CASSLVPNSPLHF
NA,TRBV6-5,CASRGSAGYYEQYF
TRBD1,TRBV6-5,CASRGTGANEKLFF
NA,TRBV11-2,CASSLPYLELFF
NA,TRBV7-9,CASSTRTYEQYF
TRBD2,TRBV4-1,CASSQGRASGGADTQYF
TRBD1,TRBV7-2,CASTIRQGLTAGNTIYF
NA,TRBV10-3,CAIRSGTSTYEQYF
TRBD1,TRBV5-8,CASSRDRRAYEQYF
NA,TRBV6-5,CASSRQKETQYF
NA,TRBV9,CASSVLVYADTQYF
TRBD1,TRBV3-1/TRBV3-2,CASSQTGGREKLFF
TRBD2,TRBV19,CAAGRGATGANVLTF
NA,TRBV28,CASHGQGRRADTQYF